This TCR beta chain was captured in a study of CD8 T cells in Susac syndrome. Purification of the CD8+ and CD4+ T cells relied on negative isolation, and TEMRA cells underwent FACS enrichment. Random hexamers primed reverse transcription of roughly 0.5 to 1 ug RNA. It was immunoSEQ multiplex PCR that amplified TCR beta CDR3 across 54 Vbeta and 13 Jbeta. One entry per CDR3 protein results from TCRdb running MiXCR on the immunoSEQ multiplex PCR reads. The repertoire holds some 110,000 distinct CDR3 sequences, with approximately 93% as singletons. This receptor was taken from a human donor with multiple sclerosis. The specimen sequenced was CD4+ T cells from PBMCs.

CDR3 coding DNA: TGCAGTGCTAGACCAGCGGGGGGGGTCCCAGATACGCAGTATTTT. It is translated as CSARPAGGVPDTQYF. V is TRBV20-1 and J is TRBJ2-3; TRBD2 matches at 10 bases. This CDR3 has 15 amino acids. Germline V lookup: CDR1 DFQATT, CDR2 SNEGSKA (reference sequence). V shed 2 bases and J 4 bases; nucleotides not matched to a gene: 6.